A selection of T cell receptor beta chains follows, all from one sample in a study of T cell responses to AZD1222 COVID-19 vaccine. Sequenced by immunoSEQ multiplex PCR; TCRdb stores in-frame clones only, minus some. The profile covers over 95,000 clones, with 84% appearing a single time and around 14% taken by the ten largest. The specimen comprised peripheral blood, sampled 28 days after the second AZD1222 dose. These receptor sequences come from an adult who received the AZD1222 COVID-19 vaccine. The CDR3 runs from the conserved cysteine through the conserved F or W. D genes are given only for firm matches. Rows may omit the clone size; those that give it use once, few, many or a size class.

>NA|NA|TRBJ2-1|TRBV7-3
TGTGCCAGCAGCTGGGTGGGTGAGGAATACAATGAGCAGTTCTTC
CASSWVGEEYNEQFF
>NA|TRBD1|TRBJ2-4|TRBV19
TGTGCCACCCTAGGGGGCGCCGGGGCCAAAAACATTCAGTACTTC
CATLGGAGAKNIQYF
>once|NA|TRBJ1-2|TRBV6-5
TGTGCCAGCAGTTACTCGACCAGTTATGGCTACACCTTC
CASSYSTSYGYTF
>NA|NA|TRBJ2-5|TRBV4-1
TGCGCCAGCAGCCAAGGCCCGGTTCGGGGAGAGACCCAGTACTTC
CASSQGPVRGETQYF
>NA|TRBD1|TRBJ1-1|TRBV5-5
TGTGCCAGCTCGCTACAGGGGGACACTGAAGCTTTCTTT
CASSLQGDTEAFF
>NA|NA|TRBJ1-1|TRBV3-1/TRBV3-2
TGTGCCAGCAGCCAGAGGACAGCGAACACTGAAGCTTTCTTT
CASSQRTANTEAFF
>NA|NA|TRBJ2-7|TRBV6-5
TGTGCCAGCAGGGGGACCGGGATCTCCGAGCAGTACTTC
CASRGTGISEQYF
>NA|TRBD1|TRBJ2-7|TRBV6-5
TGTGCCAGCAGTTCCTACGGGACAGGGAGTAGCTACGAGCAGTACTTC
CASSSYGTGSSYEQYF
>NA|NA|TRBJ1-6|TRBV3-1/TRBV3-2
TGTGCCAGCAGCCAAGAAAGCGTAAGGGGCGCATTGAATTCACCCCTCCACTTT
CASSQESVRGALNSPLHF
>NA|TRBD1|TRBJ2-7|TRBV5-1
TGCGCCAGCAGCCCTAGGACAGGGCCTTCCTACGAGCAGTACTTC
CASSPRTGPSYEQYF
>NA|TRBD2|TRBJ2-7|TRBV4-1
TGCGCCAGCAGCCAAGTATCCGCGGGGGAGTACGAGCAGTACTTC
CASSQVSAGEYEQYF
>once|NA|TRBJ2-5|TRBV7-9
TGTGCCAGCAGCTTAAGTCTAGCCCGCCGCCAAGAGACCCAGTACTTC
CASSLSLARRQETQYF
>NA|NA|TRBJ2-7|TRBV5-6
TGTGCCAGGGGGCGGGGGCGCTCCTACGAGCAGTACTTC
CARGRGRSYEQYF
>NA|NA|TRBJ2-7|TRBV14
TGTGCCAGCCGCCAGGGGGGTCGGGGCGAGCAGTACTTC
CASRQGGRGEQYF
>NA|NA|TRBJ2-7|TRBV27
TGTGCCAGCAGACCCATCAATTCGCTCTCCTACGAGCAGTACTTC
CASRPINSLSYEQYF
>NA|NA|TRBJ2-7|TRBV2
TGTGCCAGCAACCGGGACTCCTACGAGCAGTACTTC
CASNRDSYEQYF
>NA|NA|TRBJ2-7|TRBV28
TGTGCCAGCAGTGAGAGGACGAAACTAGTCTACGAGCAGTACTTC
CASSERTKLVYEQYF
>once|NA|TRBJ1-1|TRBV20-1
TGCAGTGCTAGAGCCGGGACGCATTTACTCTTT
CSARAGTHLLF
>NA|NA|TRBJ2-1|TRBV20-1
TGCAGTGCTAGAGATCTAAACTCGTTCTTC
CSARDLNSFF
>NA|TRBD1|TRBJ1-5|TRBV2
TGTGCCAGCAGCATTACAGGGGATAGCAATCAGCCCCAGCATTTT
CASSITGDSNQPQHF
>NA|TRBD1|TRBJ2-7|TRBV5-6
TGTGCCAGCAGCTTGGGGGACAGAGGACCCTACGAGCAGTACTTC
CASSLGDRGPYEQYF
>NA|NA|TRBJ1-1|TRBV5-1
TGCGCCAGCAGCCCTTACACCGAACAGAACACTGAAGCTTTCTTT
CASSPYTEQNTEAFF
>NA|NA|TRBJ2-2|TRBV12-3/TRBV12-4
TGTGCCAGCAAACCTAACACCAGGGAGCTGTTTTTT
CASKPNTRELFF
>NA|NA|TRBJ1-2|TRBV14
TGTGCCAGCAGCACACAGGGAGAATTCTATGGCTACACCTTC
CASSTQGEFYGYTF
>few|TRBD1|TRBJ1-2|TRBV10-3
TGTGCCATCACAGACAGGGATGGCTATGGCTACACCTTC
CAITDRDGYGYTF
>NA|NA|TRBJ1-3|TRBV11-2
TGTGCCAGCAGCTTAGGTGGAAACACCATATATTTT
CASSLGGNTIYF
>once|NA|TRBJ1-2|TRBV5-1
TGCGCCAGCAGCTTGGTTGGATCTGGCTACACCTTC
CASSLVGSGYTF
>NA|TRBD2|TRBJ2-2|TRBV4-1
TGCGCCAGCAGCCAAGCCCTAGGGGGACTAGCGGGAACCGGGGAGCTGTTTTTT
CASSQALGGLAGTGELFF
>NA|TRBD1|TRBJ2-4|TRBV20-1
TGCAGTGCTAGTTTCCCGGACAGGCTAGCCAAAAACATTCAGTACTTC
CSASFPDRLAKNIQYF
>once|NA|TRBJ2-1|TRBV14
TGTGCCAGCAGCCAAGATCGCGGCACACTCCGGCGGGATGAGCAGTTCTTC
CASSQDRGTLRRDEQFF
>few|NA|TRBJ1-5|TRBV19
TGTGCCAGTAGTATAGCCGGGGGGGTAGGGAATCAGCCCCAGCATTTT
CASSIAGGVGNQPQHF
>NA|NA|TRBJ2-7|TRBV9
TGTGCCAGCAGCGTCGGAGGGAGCTCCTACGAGCAGTACTTC
CASSVGGSSYEQYF
>few|TRBD2|TRBJ2-4|TRBV7-9
TGTGCCAGCAGCTTATCCCTGGGGCTAGCGGGAGCCTCGGGAAAGTACTTC
CASSLSLGLAGASGKYF
>NA|NA|TRBJ1-1|TRBV6-5
TGTGCCAGCACTAGGGGCAGGACATACACTGAAGCTTTCTTT
CASTRGRTYTEAFF
>NA|TRBD1|TRBJ2-1|TRBV6-5
TGTGCCAGCGGCCCCACAGGGGTCACCTACAATGAGCAGTTCTTC
CASGPTGVTYNEQFF
>NA|NA|TRBJ1-1|TRBV6-5
TGTGCCAGCAGTTCGACAGTGGCGAACACTGAAGCTTTCTTT
CASSSTVANTEAFF
>once|NA|TRBJ1-4|TRBV5-1
TGCGCCAGCAGCGGGTGGGGTCGGTCTCATGAAAAACTGTTTTTT
CASSGWGRSHEKLFF
>once|TRBD2|TRBJ2-5|TRBV5-1
TGCGCCAGCAGCTTGGGGCGGACTAGCGGGGGTGCCCAGTACTTC
CASSLGRTSGGAQYF
>NA|NA|TRBJ1-4|TRBV10-1
TGCGCCAGCAGCCGTAACCCGGGGGAAAAACTGTTTTTT
CASSRNPGEKLFF
>NA|NA|TRBJ1-1|TRBV12-3/TRBV12-4
TGTGCCAGCAAGATTAGGTTGGGGACTGAAGCTTTCTTT
CASKIRLGTEAFF
>NA|NA|TRBJ1-3|TRBV6-5
TGTGCCAGCAGTTCGCCCCACAGTGACTCTGGAAACACCATATATTTT
CASSSPHSDSGNTIYF
>NA|NA|TRBJ2-7|TRBV11-2
TGTGCCAGCAGCTCCGGTGGGGGCGGTCAGTACGAGCAGTACTTC
CASSSGGGGQYEQYF
>NA|TRBD1|TRBJ1-6|TRBV2
TGTGCCAGCAGTGACGGACAGGTTATTAATTCACCCCTCCACTTT
CASSDGQVINSPLHF
>NA|TRBD2|TRBJ2-3|TRBV7-2
TGTGCCAGCAGCGCCTCCGGGACTAGGACAGATACGCAGTATTTT
CASSASGTRTDTQYF
>few|NA|TRBJ1-5|TRBV27
TGTGCCAGCGCTTCGGGGCTCTCTCAGCCCCAGCATTTT
CASASGLSQPQHF
>NA|NA|TRBJ1-2|TRBV6-4
TGTGCCAGCAGTGAAGTAGGAGGACAGCCTTGGGGCTACACCTTC
CASSEVGGQPWGYTF